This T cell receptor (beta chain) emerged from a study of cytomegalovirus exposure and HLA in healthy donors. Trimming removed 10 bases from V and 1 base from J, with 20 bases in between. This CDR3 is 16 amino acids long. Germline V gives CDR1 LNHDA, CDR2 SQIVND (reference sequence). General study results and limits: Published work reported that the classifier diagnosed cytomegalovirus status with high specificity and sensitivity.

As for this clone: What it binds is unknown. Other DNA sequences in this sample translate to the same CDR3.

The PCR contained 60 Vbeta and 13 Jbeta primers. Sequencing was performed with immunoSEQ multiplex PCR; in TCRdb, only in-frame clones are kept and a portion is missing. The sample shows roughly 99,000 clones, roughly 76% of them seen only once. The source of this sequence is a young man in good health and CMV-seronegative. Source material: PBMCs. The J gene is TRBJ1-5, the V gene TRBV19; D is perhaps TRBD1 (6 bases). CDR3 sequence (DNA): TGTGCCACTCGGGGACACCGAACAGAAAGCAATCAGCCCCAGCATTTT. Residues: CATRGHRTESNQPQHF.